The rows below give T cell receptor beta chains drawn from one sample of a study of cytomegalovirus exposure and HLA in healthy donors. Only in-frame clones appear in the TCRdb table, and some are missing; sequencing was by immunoSEQ multiplex PCR. Of 200,000 to 250,000 clones listed, 77% are singletons. The source material was PBMCs. These receptors all stem from a woman aged 55-69 years in good health and CMV-seropositive. Both conserved end residues are part of each CDR3. A D gene is named only where the DNA matches it firmly. Not every row has a clone size; where given, it reads once, few, many or a size class.

D gene: -
clone size: -
V gene: TRBV7-9
J gene: TRBJ1-4
CDR3 protein: CASSLAGFNEKLFF
CDR3 DNA: TGTGCCAGCAGCTTAGCGGGCTTTAATGAAAAACTGTTTTTT

D gene: -
clone size: -
V gene: TRBV11-3
J gene: TRBJ1-1
CDR3 protein: CASSLNQGSTEAFF
CDR3 DNA: TGTGCCAGCAGCTTAAACCAGGGGAGCACTGAAGCTTTCTTT

D gene: TRBD2
clone size: -
V gene: TRBV9
J gene: TRBJ2-3
CDR3 protein: CASSPGLAGGSYTDTQYF
CDR3 DNA: TGTGCCAGCAGTCCCGGACTAGCGGGGGGATCTTACACAGATACGCAGTATTTT

D gene: -
clone size: -
V gene: TRBV7-8
J gene: TRBJ1-1
CDR3 protein: CASSFRDTEAFF
CDR3 DNA: TGTGCCAGCAGCTTCAGGGACACTGAAGCTTTCTTT

D gene: TRBD1
clone size: -
V gene: TRBV11-2
J gene: TRBJ2-7
CDR3 protein: CASSWTGSSRYEQYF
CDR3 DNA: TGTGCCAGCAGCTGGACAGGGAGTTCGCGTTACGAGCAGTACTTC

D gene: -
clone size: few
V gene: TRBV7-9
J gene: TRBJ2-5
CDR3 protein: CASERAQQETQYF
CDR3 DNA: TGTGCCAGCGAGAGGGCTCAACAAGAGACCCAGTACTTC

D gene: -
clone size: -
V gene: TRBV10-3
J gene: TRBJ2-2
CDR3 protein: CAISESMGNSVTGELFF
CDR3 DNA: TGTGCCATCAGTGAGTCGATGGGGAATAGCGTCACCGGGGAGCTGTTTTTT

D gene: -
clone size: -
V gene: TRBV5-4
J gene: TRBJ1-5
CDR3 protein: CASSLAADYRPGNQPQHF
CDR3 DNA: TGTGCCAGCAGCTTGGCCGCCGACTATAGACCCGGAAATCAGCCCCAGCATTTT

D gene: TRBD1
clone size: -
V gene: TRBV7-2
J gene: TRBJ1-3
CDR3 protein: CASSFAGQSLSGNTIYF
CDR3 DNA: TGTGCCAGCAGCTTCGCGGGACAGTCTCTCTCTGGAAACACCATATATTTT

D gene: TRBD2
clone size: -
V gene: TRBV12-5
J gene: TRBJ2-1
CDR3 protein: CASGSGLADGDEQFF
CDR3 DNA: TGTGCTAGTGGCTCGGGACTAGCGGATGGGGATGAGCAGTTCTTC

D gene: TRBD2
clone size: -
V gene: TRBV5-1
J gene: TRBJ2-7
CDR3 protein: CASRRGLAGENEQYF
CDR3 DNA: TGCGCCAGCAGACGCGGACTAGCGGGAGAAAACGAGCAGTACTTC

D gene: -
clone size: -
V gene: TRBV10-3
J gene: TRBJ2-2
CDR3 protein: CAISDNRDTGELFF
CDR3 DNA: TGTGCCATCAGTGATAACAGGGACACCGGGGAGCTGTTTTTT

D gene: TRBD1
clone size: -
V gene: TRBV5-6
J gene: TRBJ2-7
CDR3 protein: CASSWGQGAKGEQYF
CDR3 DNA: TGTGCCAGCAGCTGGGGACAGGGGGCGAAGGGCGAGCAGTACTTC

D gene: -
clone size: -
V gene: TRBV30
J gene: TRBJ1-1
CDR3 protein: CACSLGRVNTEAFF
CDR3 DNA: TGTGCCTGCTCGCTGGGCAGGGTGAACACTGAAGCTTTCTTT

D gene: -
clone size: -
V gene: TRBV4-1
J gene: TRBJ2-3
CDR3 protein: CASSPGRAGSTDTQYF
CDR3 DNA: TGCGCCAGCAGCCCAGGAAGGGCAGGGAGCACAGATACGCAGTATTTT

D gene: TRBD2
clone size: -
V gene: TRBV6-5
J gene: TRBJ2-1
CDR3 protein: CASSFLAGGYNEQFF
CDR3 DNA: TGTGCCAGCAGTTTTCTAGCGGGGGGCTACAATGAGCAGTTCTTC

D gene: TRBD2
clone size: few
V gene: TRBV5-4
J gene: TRBJ2-2
CDR3 protein: CASRDGRGWTGELFF
CDR3 DNA: TGTGCCAGCAGAGATGGGAGGGGATGGACCGGGGAGCTGTTTTTT

D gene: -
clone size: few
V gene: TRBV4-3
J gene: TRBJ1-2
CDR3 protein: CASSQDQGTGYGYTF
CDR3 DNA: TGCGCCAGCAGCCAAGATCAGGGTACAGGCTATGGCTACACCTTC

D gene: TRBD1
clone size: -
V gene: TRBV9
J gene: TRBJ2-7
CDR3 protein: CASSDRDRSSYEQYF
CDR3 DNA: TGTGCCAGCAGCGACCGGGACAGGAGCTCCTACGAGCAGTACTTC

D gene: -
clone size: -
V gene: TRBV10-3
J gene: TRBJ2-1
CDR3 protein: CAISDKTDTNEQFF
CDR3 DNA: TGTGCCATCAGTGATAAGACTGATACCAATGAGCAGTTCTTC

D gene: TRBD1
clone size: -
V gene: TRBV15
J gene: TRBJ2-7
CDR3 protein: CATSRASGTGFYEQYF
CDR3 DNA: TGTGCCACCAGCAGGGCCTCGGGGACAGGGTTCTACGAGCAGTACTTC

D gene: TRBD2
clone size: -
V gene: TRBV19
J gene: TRBJ2-7
CDR3 protein: CASSIPSGSSYEQYF
CDR3 DNA: TGTGCCAGTAGTATCCCTAGCGGGAGCTCCTACGAGCAGTACTTC

D gene: -
clone size: -
V gene: TRBV6-5
J gene: TRBJ2-5
CDR3 protein: CASSYISQAQETQYF
CDR3 DNA: TGTGCCAGCAGTTACATCTCCCAAGCCCAAGAGACCCAGTACTTC

D gene: -
clone size: few
V gene: TRBV7-9
J gene: TRBJ1-5
CDR3 protein: CSSSTRVPQHF
CDR3 DNA: TGTTCCAGCAGCACCAGGGTACCCCAGCATTTT

D gene: -
clone size: -
V gene: TRBV29-1
J gene: TRBJ2-7
CDR3 protein: CSVKTDPYEQYF
CDR3 DNA: TGCAGCGTAAAGACTGATCCCTACGAGCAGTACTTC

D gene: -
clone size: -
V gene: TRBV5-4
J gene: TRBJ2-3
CDR3 protein: CASTSSLLGGAQYF
CDR3 DNA: TGTGCCAGCACAAGTTCGTTACTGGGGGGTGCGCAGTATTTT

D gene: -
clone size: -
V gene: TRBV19
J gene: TRBJ2-7
CDR3 protein: CASSVGYRAYEQYF
CDR3 DNA: TGTGCCAGTAGTGTCGGGTACAGGGCCTACGAGCAGTACTTC

D gene: TRBD2
clone size: -
V gene: TRBV28
J gene: TRBJ2-1
CDR3 protein: CASREVGLAGRQFF
CDR3 DNA: TGTGCCAGCAGAGAAGTGGGACTAGCGGGAAGGCAGTTCTTC

D gene: -
clone size: -
V gene: TRBV29-1
J gene: TRBJ1-1
CDR3 protein: CSVVGQGGQIGAFF
CDR3 DNA: TGCAGCGTTGTTGGGCAGGGAGGGCAAATAGGGGCTTTCTTT

D gene: TRBD2
clone size: -
V gene: TRBV7-7
J gene: TRBJ2-5
CDR3 protein: CASTPIGLAGAVGYF
CDR3 DNA: TGTGCCAGCACCCCGATCGGGCTAGCGGGGGCGGTCGGGTACTTC

D gene: -
clone size: -
V gene: TRBV30
J gene: TRBJ1-1
CDR3 protein: CAWRALDRTNTEAFF
CDR3 DNA: TGTGCCTGGAGGGCCCTAGACAGGACGAACACTGAAGCTTTCTTT

D gene: TRBD1
clone size: -
V gene: TRBV5-4
J gene: TRBJ1-1
CDR3 protein: CASIQDRASDEAFF
CDR3 DNA: TGTGCCAGCATCCAGGACAGGGCCAGTGACGAAGCTTTCTTT

D gene: TRBD1
clone size: -
V gene: TRBV7-9
J gene: TRBJ1-2
CDR3 protein: CASSSDRAGYTF
CDR3 DNA: TGTGCCAGCAGCTCGGACAGGGCAGGCTACACCTTC

D gene: -
clone size: -
V gene: TRBV5-6
J gene: TRBJ2-5
CDR3 protein: CASSPFTLIQETQYF
CDR3 DNA: TGTGCCAGCAGCCCGTTTACACTAATCCAAGAGACCCAGTACTTC

D gene: -
clone size: -
V gene: TRBV6-1
J gene: TRBJ2-5
CDR3 protein: CASTQRLRDWGQYF
CDR3 DNA: TGTGCCAGCACCCAAAGATTGAGGGATTGGGGCCAGTACTTC

D gene: TRBD1
clone size: -
V gene: TRBV5-1
J gene: TRBJ2-2
CDR3 protein: CASSPSPGQGRGGELFF
CDR3 DNA: TGCGCCAGCAGCCCTTCCCCGGGACAGGGCCGTGGTGGGGAGCTGTTTTTT

D gene: TRBD2
clone size: -
V gene: TRBV18
J gene: TRBJ2-7
CDR3 protein: CASSPKLAGGAYEQYF
CDR3 DNA: TGTGCCAGCTCACCAAAACTAGCGGGGGGCGCCTACGAGCAGTACTTC

D gene: TRBD1
clone size: -
V gene: TRBV10-2
J gene: TRBJ1-4
CDR3 protein: CASRVGTGGEKLFF
CDR3 DNA: TGCGCCAGCAGGGTGGGGACAGGGGGTGAAAAACTGTTTTTT

D gene: -
clone size: few
V gene: TRBV5-4
J gene: TRBJ1-2
CDR3 protein: CASSLNSRDWGYGYTF
CDR3 DNA: TGTGCCAGCAGCTTGAATTCGAGGGATTGGGGATATGGCTACACCTTC

D gene: TRBD1
clone size: -
V gene: TRBV30
J gene: TRBJ1-1
CDR3 protein: CAWSAGTGSGSNTEAFF
CDR3 DNA: TGTGCCTGGAGTGCCGGGACAGGGAGTGGCTCGAACACTGAAGCTTTCTTT

D gene: TRBD1
clone size: -
V gene: TRBV28
J gene: TRBJ1-1
CDR3 protein: CAAGQENTEAFF
CDR3 DNA: TGTGCCGCTGGACAGGAGAACACTGAAGCTTTCTTT

D gene: TRBD1
clone size: few
V gene: TRBV18
J gene: TRBJ2-7
CDR3 protein: CASSTNQGADEQYF
CDR3 DNA: TGTGCCAGCTCAACTAATCAGGGGGCGGACGAGCAGTACTTC

D gene: -
clone size: -
V gene: TRBV7-9
J gene: TRBJ1-2
CDR3 protein: CSSSPDYGYTF
CDR3 DNA: TGTTCCAGCAGCCCAGACTATGGCTACACCTTC

D gene: -
clone size: -
V gene: TRBV18
J gene: TRBJ1-1
CDR3 protein: CASSRESGFASEAFF
CDR3 DNA: TGTGCCAGCTCCCGGGAGTCGGGGTTCGCCTCTGAAGCTTTCTTT

D gene: -
clone size: -
V gene: TRBV11-2
J gene: TRBJ2-1
CDR3 protein: CASSPGTYNEQFF
CDR3 DNA: TGTGCCAGCAGCCCAGGGACCTACAATGAGCAGTTCTTC

D gene: -
clone size: -
V gene: TRBV7-9
J gene: TRBJ2-5
CDR3 protein: CASSLGSVTETQYF
CDR3 DNA: TGTGCCAGCAGCTTAGGTTCGGTAACGGAGACCCAGTACTTC

D gene: -
clone size: -
V gene: TRBV5-8
J gene: TRBJ2-7
CDR3 protein: CASSPTYEQYF
CDR3 DNA: TGTGCCAGCAGCCCCACCTACGAGCAGTACTTC

D gene: TRBD2
clone size: -
V gene: TRBV5-4
J gene: TRBJ2-5
CDR3 protein: CASSTWTSGKETQYF
CDR3 DNA: TGTGCCAGCAGCACCTGGACTAGCGGGAAAGAGACCCAGTACTTC

D gene: TRBD2
clone size: few
V gene: TRBV5-1
J gene: TRBJ2-2
CDR3 protein: CASSFGLAGGKANTGELFF
CDR3 DNA: TGCGCCAGCAGCTTTGGACTAGCGGGGGGGAAAGCGAACACCGGGGAGCTGTTTTTT

D gene: -
clone size: -
V gene: TRBV5-5
J gene: TRBJ1-2
CDR3 protein: CASSLGLGDQYGYTF
CDR3 DNA: TGTGCCAGCAGCTTGGGGCTGGGAGATCAATATGGCTACACCTTC

D gene: TRBD2
clone size: -
V gene: TRBV7-6
J gene: TRBJ2-7
CDR3 protein: CASSLIGREYSYEQYF
CDR3 DNA: TGTGCCAGCAGCTTAATTGGGCGGGAGTACTCCTACGAGCAGTACTTC

D gene: -
clone size: -
V gene: TRBV7-9
J gene: TRBJ1-2
CDR3 protein: CASSFPDILPGYTF
CDR3 DNA: TGTGCCAGCAGCTTTCCGGACATCCTGCCTGGCTACACCTTC

D gene: -
clone size: few
V gene: TRBV18
J gene: TRBJ1-1
CDR3 protein: CASSSGALMNTEAFF
CDR3 DNA: TGTGCCAGCTCATCAGGGGCACTAATGAACACTGAAGCTTTCTTT

D gene: -
clone size: -
V gene: TRBV28
J gene: TRBJ1-5
CDR3 protein: CASSPPYQPQHF
CDR3 DNA: TGTGCCAGCAGTCCCCCGTATCAGCCCCAGCATTTT

D gene: -
clone size: -
V gene: TRBV6-5
J gene: TRBJ1-3
CDR3 protein: CAIHRASGNTIYF
CDR3 DNA: TGTGCCATCCATCGCGCCTCTGGAAACACCATATATTTT

D gene: TRBD2
clone size: -
V gene: TRBV7-8
J gene: TRBJ2-1
CDR3 protein: CASSLLAGSYNEQFF
CDR3 DNA: TGTGCCAGCAGCTTACTAGCGGGGTCCTACAATGAGCAGTTCTTC

D gene: TRBD2
clone size: -
V gene: TRBV5-4
J gene: TRBJ2-1
CDR3 protein: CASTLGLAGANEQFF
CDR3 DNA: TGTGCCAGCACCCTGGGACTAGCGGGAGCGAATGAGCAGTTCTTC

D gene: TRBD1
clone size: -
V gene: TRBV28
J gene: TRBJ2-7
CDR3 protein: CASGLFDRGEAWDF
CDR3 DNA: TGTGCCAGCGGCCTTTTCGACAGGGGAGAGGCCTGGGACTTC

D gene: TRBD1
clone size: -
V gene: TRBV29-1
J gene: TRBJ1-1
CDR3 protein: CSELTGENTEAFF
CDR3 DNA: TGCAGCGAACTAACAGGGGAGAACACTGAAGCTTTCTTT

D gene: -
clone size: -
V gene: TRBV30
J gene: TRBJ2-7
CDR3 protein: CAWIGGGPYEQYF
CDR3 DNA: TGTGCCTGGATAGGAGGGGGCCCCTACGAGCAGTACTTC